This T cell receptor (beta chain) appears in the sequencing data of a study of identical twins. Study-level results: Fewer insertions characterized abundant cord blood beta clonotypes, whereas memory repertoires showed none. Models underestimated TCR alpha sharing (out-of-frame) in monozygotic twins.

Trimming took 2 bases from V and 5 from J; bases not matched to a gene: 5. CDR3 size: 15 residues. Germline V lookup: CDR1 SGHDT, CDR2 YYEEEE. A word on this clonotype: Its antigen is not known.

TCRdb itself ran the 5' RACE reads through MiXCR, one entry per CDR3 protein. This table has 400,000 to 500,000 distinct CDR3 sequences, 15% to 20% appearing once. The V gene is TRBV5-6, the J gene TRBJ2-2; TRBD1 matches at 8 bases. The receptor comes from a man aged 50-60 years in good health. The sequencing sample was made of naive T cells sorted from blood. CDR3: CASSFGRGQTGELFF. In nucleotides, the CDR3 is TGTGCCAGCAGCTTTGGCAGGGGGCAAACCGGGGAGCTGTTTTTT.